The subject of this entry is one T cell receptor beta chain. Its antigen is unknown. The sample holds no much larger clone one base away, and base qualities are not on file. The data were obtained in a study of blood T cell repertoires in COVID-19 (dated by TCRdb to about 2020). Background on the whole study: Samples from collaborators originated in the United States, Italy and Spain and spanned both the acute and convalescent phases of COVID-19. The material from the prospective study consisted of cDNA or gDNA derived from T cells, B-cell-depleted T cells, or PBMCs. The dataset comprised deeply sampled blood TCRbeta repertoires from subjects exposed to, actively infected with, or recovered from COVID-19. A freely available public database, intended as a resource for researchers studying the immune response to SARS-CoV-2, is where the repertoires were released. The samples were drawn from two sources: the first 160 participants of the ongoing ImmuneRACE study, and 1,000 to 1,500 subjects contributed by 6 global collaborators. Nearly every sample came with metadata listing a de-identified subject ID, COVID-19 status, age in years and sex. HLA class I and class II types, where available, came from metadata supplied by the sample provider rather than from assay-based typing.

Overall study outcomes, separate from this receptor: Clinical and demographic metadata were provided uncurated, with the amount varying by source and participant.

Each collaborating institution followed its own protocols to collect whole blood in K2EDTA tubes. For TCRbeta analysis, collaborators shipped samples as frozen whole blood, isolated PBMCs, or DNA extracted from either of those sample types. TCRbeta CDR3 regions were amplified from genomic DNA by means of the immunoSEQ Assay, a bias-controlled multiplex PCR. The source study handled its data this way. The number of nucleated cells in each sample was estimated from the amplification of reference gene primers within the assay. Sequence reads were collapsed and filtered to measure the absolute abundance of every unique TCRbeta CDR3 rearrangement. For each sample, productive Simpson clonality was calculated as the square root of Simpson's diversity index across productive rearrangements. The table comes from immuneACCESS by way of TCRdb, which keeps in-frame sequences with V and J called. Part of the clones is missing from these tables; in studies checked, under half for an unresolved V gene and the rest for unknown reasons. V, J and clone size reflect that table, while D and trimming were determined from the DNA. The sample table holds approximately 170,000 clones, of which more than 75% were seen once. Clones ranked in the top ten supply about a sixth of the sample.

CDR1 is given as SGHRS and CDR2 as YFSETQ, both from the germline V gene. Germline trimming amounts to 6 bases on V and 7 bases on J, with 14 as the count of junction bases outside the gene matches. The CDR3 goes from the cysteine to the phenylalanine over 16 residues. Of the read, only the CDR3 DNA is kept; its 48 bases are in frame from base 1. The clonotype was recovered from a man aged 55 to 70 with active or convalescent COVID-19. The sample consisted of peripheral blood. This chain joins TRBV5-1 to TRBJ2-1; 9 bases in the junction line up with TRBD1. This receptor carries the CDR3 CASTPGAGTGRNEQFF. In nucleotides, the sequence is TGCGCCAGCACCCCCGGGGCTGGGACAGGGAGGAATGAGCAGTTCTTC.